This T cell receptor beta chain appears in the sequencing data of a study of blood T cells in healthy people across ages. Across the whole study: Capturing about one barcoded beta molecule per two T cells was achieved by template switching.

Trimming removed 2 bases from V and 5 bases from J, with 10 bases in between. Germline CDR1 reads SQVTM; CDR2 reads ANQGSEA. The CDR3 totals 13 residues. Alongside a J-beta primer mix, a sample-barcoded 5' primer served in a second PCR lasting roughly 7 to 11 cycles. TCRdb re-derived calls from the 5' RACE reads in MiXCR, one entry per CDR3 protein. The sample consists of more than 1.4 million distinct CDR3 sequences, roughly 45% of them appearing once. The rearrangement joins TRBV29-1 to TRBJ1-5; possibly TRBD1 for D (6 bases). The specimen was blood. The source is a woman between 18 and 29 years old in good health. The CDR3 here is CSVESGVDQPQHF. Written as DNA, the CDR3 is TGCAGCGTTGAATCAGGGGTGGATCAGCCCCAGCATTTT.